This TCR beta chain came from a study of neoadjuvant anti-PD-1 for oral cavity cancer. Overall study context: Patients without progression received a fourth nivolumab dose around day 43, then surgical resection on days 50-56. Findings and limits, study-wide: Greater tumor shrinkage accompanied bigger post-treatment sizes of preexisting clones.

Produced via immunoSEQ multiplex PCR; TCRdb's table is partial and in-frame only. The sample has 7,200 or so clones, approximately 54% seen once. For this clone: What it recognizes is unknown.

The CDR3 length is 13 residues. The germline gives CDR1 LNHDA, CDR2 SQIVND (reference sequence). Trimming took off 3 bases at V and 0 bases at J, with 5 bases between the two ends. Stage II-IVA oral cavity squamous cell carcinoma was new and untreated by systemic or radiation therapy. The sample in question was tumor tissue, obtained before nivolumab (anti-PD-1) treatment. This sequence originates from a person between 40 and 85 years old with oral cavity squamous cell carcinoma. V is TRBV19 and J is TRBJ1-2; D is unresolved. The CDR3 spells CASSIDPNYGYTF. CDR3 DNA sequence: TGTGCCAGTAGTATTGACCCTAACTATGGCTACACCTTC.